This T cell receptor beta chain was sequenced during a study of cytomegalovirus exposure and HLA in healthy donors. Study-level results: Data from an earlier analysis indicated that most TCR beta V segments were productive either about 87% or about 30% of the time.

The PCR used 60 Vbeta and 13 Jbeta primers. Clones were sequenced by immunoSEQ multiplex PCR, and TCRdb holds only the in-frame ones, with some missing. The table lists approximately 90,000 clones, about 75% of them singletons, with approximately 2% in the top ten. This clone appeared a single time. Its antigen is not identified. V shed 0 bases and J shed 0 bases, with 2 bases lying between them. Germline assignment: CDR1 SGHTA and CDR2 FQGTGA. The CDR3 has 13 residues. The sequencing sample was made of PBMCs. This chain connects TRBV7-3 to TRBJ2-5; D is ambiguous. This TCR came from a man aged 35 to 55 in good health and CMV-seronegative. CDR3 region: CASSLTYQETQYF. Here the CDR3 DNA reads TGTGCCAGCAGCTTAACCTACCAAGAGACCCAGTACTTC.